The 27 T cell receptor beta chains below all came from one sample that was sequenced in a study of cytomegalovirus exposure and HLA in healthy donors (dated by TCRdb to 2017 to 2019). Library construction relied on the immunoSEQ multiplex PCR assay. The multiplex PCR relied on a mix of 60 forward primers for TCR Vbeta segments and 13 reverse primers for TCR Jbeta segments. Drawn from immuneACCESS, this table holds only the in-frame rearrangements with V and J called that TCRdb kept. Clones are partly lost; checked studies trace under half to an unresolved V gene and leave the rest unexplained. A total of more than 150,000 clones appear in this sample, 76% of them only once. Together, the top ten hold about 1.5% of the sample. The sample taken for sequencing was PBMCs. The receptor source for this set is a man younger than 35 in good health and CMV-seronegative.

The genes are TRBV19 and TRBJ2-5; TRBD2 matches 10 bases. V shed 3 bases, J shed 2 bases, and the junction held 3 bases outside the gene matches. The CDR3 covers 15 residues. Germline-derived CDR1 and CDR2 are LNHDA and SQIVND (reference sequence). The chain's CDR3 is CASSMVSGGQETQYF. The CDR3 nucleotides read TGTGCCAGTAGTATGGTTAGCGGGGGGCAAGAGACCCAGTACTTC.

The table lists this clone with a count of one. The chain combines TRBV5-1 with TRBJ1-2; D gene uncertain. There are 13 residues in the CDR3. CDR1 is SGHRS, CDR2 YFSETQ, per germline. Trimming took 0 bases from V and 7 from J, leaving 10 bases between them. The CDR3 DNA follows: TGCGCCAGCAGCTTGGTTGGGCAAGGTGGCTACACCTTC. Translating gives CASSLVGQGGYTF.

This clone was seen more than once but under ten times. V and J are TRBV30 and TRBJ2-3, with D unresolved. The CDR3 is 15 residues long. Germline V lookup: CDR1 GTSNPN, CDR2 SVGIG (reference sequence). Trimming shortened V by 3 bases and J by 1 base, and 14 bases separated the two germline ends. The CDR3: CAWSLGVQGTDTQYF. Written as DNA, the CDR3 is TGTGCCTGGAGCTTAGGAGTACAAGGCACAGATACGCAGTATTTT.

The V gene is TRBV5-1, the J gene TRBJ2-7, with 7 nucleotides matching TRBD2. The CDR3 totals 13 residues. Trimming cost V 4 bases and J 7 bases; bases outside gene matches: 8. Germline loops: CDR1 SGHRS, CDR2 YFSETQ. The CDR3 region is CASSRMGGWEQYF. The CDR3 DNA sequence: TGCGCCAGCAGCAGGATGGGGGGGTGGGAGCAGTACTTC. Complete variable domain (other parts from reference TRBV5-1 and TRBJ2-7): KAGVTQTPRYLIKTRGQQVTLSCSPISGHRSVSWYQQTPGQGLQFLFEYFSETQRNKGNFPGRFSGRQFSNSRSEMNVSTLELGDSALYLCASSRMGGWEQYFGPGTRLTVT.

The chain is built from TRBV9 and TRBJ2-5; maybe TRBD2 (6 bases). With 0 bases removed from V and 2 bases from J, the gap between germline ends came to 14 bases. The CDR3 is made up of 16 amino acids. Germline values: CDR1 SGDLS, CDR2 YYNGEE. CDR3 sequence: CASSVGGRDDQETQYF. The CDR3 nucleotides read TGTGCCAGCAGCGTAGGTGGGCGGGATGATCAAGAGACCCAGTACTTC. The full variable domain, with the rest looked up from reference TRBV9 and TRBJ2-5, is DSGVTQTPKHLITATGQRVTLRCSPRSGDLSVYWYQQSLDQGLQFLIQYYNGEERAKGNILERFSAQQFPDLHSELNLSSLELGDSALYFCASSVGGRDDQETQYFGPGTRLLVL.

Written as DNA, the CDR3 is TGTGCCAGCAAGGGGGGGCCTGAAGCTTTCTTT. This sequence encodes CASKGGPEAFF. The gene calls are TRBV14 and TRBJ1-1; TRBD1 is a possible D gene (6 bases). The CDR3 loop spans 11 amino acids. V was cut by 7 bases and J by 6 bases, with 9 bases left in between. The germline CDR1 and CDR2 sequences are SGHDN and FVKESK.

The chain uses TRBV10-3 and TRBJ2-7, with D tentatively TRBD2 (7 bases). Germline CDR1 ENHRY, CDR2 SYGVKD. The CDR3 has 15 amino acids. V dropped 7 bases and J dropped 3 bases, with 19 bases sitting between them. The CDR3 DNA is TGTGCCATCAAGGGGGGGGGATCCGACCTCTACGAGCAGTACTTC. This sequence encodes CAIKGGGSDLYEQYF.

The J gene is TRBJ1-1, the V gene TRBV9; TRBD1 agrees at 9 bases. V shed 3 bases, J shed 3 bases, and the junction held 6 bases outside the gene matches. The CDR3 contains 15 residues. Germline V gene sequence: CDR1 SGDLS, CDR2 YYNGEE. The CDR3 region has the DNA TGTGCCAGCAGCGCTGGGGACAGGGTGGACACTGAAGCTTTCTTT. Translated, it gives CASSAGDRVDTEAFF.

The J gene is TRBJ2-7, the V gene TRBV5-6; TRBD2 agrees at 12 bases. CDR1 and CDR2 (germline): SGHDT, YYEEEE. CDR3 length: 18 amino acids. The trim removed 3 bases at V and 4 bases at J, leaving 14 bases unmatched. The CDR3 DNA is TGTGCCAGCAGCTCATACGTTCACTGGACTAGCGGGAATTACGAGCAGTACTTC. This encodes CASSSYVHWTSGNYEQYF.

This chain uses TRBV18 with TRBJ1-2; D is possibly TRBD1 (5 bases). Between the trimmed V and J ends, which lost 2 bases and 3 bases, there was a span of 13 bases. CDR1 and CDR2 from the germline V gene are KGHSH and LQKENI. This CDR3 has 15 residues. The CDR3 sequence is CASSPSPREDYGYTF. CDR3 sequence (DNA): TGTGCCAGCTCACCAAGCCCCAGGGAGGACTATGGCTACACCTTC.

This chain links TRBV19 with TRBJ1-6; 9 nucleotides line up with TRBD1. Trimming removed 8 bases from V and 4 bases from J; junction bases left unmatched: 6. This CDR3 region has 15 residues. The germline CDR1 and CDR2 sequences are LNHDA and SQIVND (reference sequence). In DNA form, the CDR3 reads TGTGCCAGTGAGGACGGGACAGGGTATAATTCACCCCTCCACTTT. It yields the protein CASEDGTGYNSPLHF.

The chain is built from TRBV9 and TRBJ1-2, with a tentative D call TRBD1 (6 bases). The CDR3 runs 13 residues. V dropped 0 bases and J dropped 5 bases, with 8 bases sitting between them. The germline CDR1 and CDR2 sequences are SGDLS and YYNGEE. CDR3 bases: TGTGCCAGCAGCGTAGGACAGGAATATGGCTACACCTTC. The encoded protein is CASSVGQEYGYTF. Full variable domain (rest looked up from reference TRBV9 and TRBJ1-2): DSGVTQTPKHLITATGQRVTLRCSPRSGDLSVYWYQQSLDQGLQFLIQYYNGEERAKGNILERFSAQQFPDLHSELNLSSLELGDSALYFCASSVGQEYGYTFGSGTRLTVV.

V gene TRBV6-1 combines with J gene TRBJ2-3; D may be TRBD2 (6 bases). This CDR3 has 17 residues. Germline CDR1 is MNHNS and CDR2 is SASEGT. The ends were cut back, 2 bases at V and 0 bases at J, with 15 bases in the middle. The CDR3 loop is CASSESRGSLSTDTQYF. In DNA, the CDR3 is TGTGCCAGCAGTGAAAGTCGGGGGTCCCTTAGCACAGATACGCAGTATTTT.

The J gene is TRBJ1-1, the V gene TRBV4-2, with a possible D match to TRBD1 (6 bases). The ends were cut back, 4 bases at V and 0 bases at J, with 15 bases in the middle. The CDR3 is 16 amino acids. From germline, CDR1 is LGHNA and CDR2 YNFKEQ. The CDR3 sequence is CASSPPGQALNTEAFF. For the CDR3, the DNA is TGTGCCAGCAGCCCGCCGGGACAAGCTTTGAACACTGAAGCTTTCTTT.

This chain connects TRBV11-3 to TRBJ1-1; no clear D. V dropped 6 bases and J dropped 3 bases, with 5 bases sitting between them. Per the germline V gene, CDR1 is SGHNT and CDR2 is YENEEA. This CDR3 has 11 residues. CDR3 amino acids: CASSNDTEAFF. The DNA of the CDR3 is TGTGCCAGCAGTAATGACACTGAAGCTTTCTTT.

This clone showed up just once. The chain has TRBV7-8 and TRBJ2-3, with TRBD2 as a possible D gene (5 bases). From germline, CDR1 is SGHVS and CDR2 FQNEAQ. This CDR3 region has 11 residues. Between the trimmed V and J ends, which lost 10 bases and 8 bases, there was a span of 13 bases. CDR3 sequence reads: CAISLAGTQYF. Written as DNA, the CDR3 is TGTGCCATCTCCCTGGCGGGTACGCAGTATTTT.

This sequence joins TRBV5-1 and TRBJ2-7, with TRBD2 matching over 7 bases. The CDR3 extends over 15 amino acids. J gave up 4 bases and V 0 bases, and 7 bases lay outside the gene matches. Germline CDR1 is SGHRS and CDR2 is YFSETQ. CDR3 sequence reads: CASSLGGTGGYEQYF. CDR3 in DNA: TGCGCCAGCAGCTTGGGCGGTACGGGAGGTTACGAGCAGTACTTC.

This chain connects TRBV6-1 to TRBJ1-6, with TRBD1 matching over 8 bases. V shed 1 base, J shed 9 bases, and the junction held 17 bases outside the gene matches. The CDR3 has 19 residues. Germline CDR1 MNHNS, CDR2 SASEGT. DNA of the CDR3: TGTGCCAGCAGTGAAGTTTGGCTAGGGACAGGCGGCACGGGTTCACCCCTCCACTTT. The encoded protein is CASSEVWLGTGGTGSPLHF.

This clone was recorded a few times. V usage is TRBV5-6 and J usage is TRBJ2-7; maybe TRBD2 (6 bases). Trimming took 5 bases from V and 0 from J, leaving 12 bases between them. The germline CDR1 and CDR2 sequences are SGHDT and YYEEEE. This CDR3 is 14 amino acids long. This chain's CDR3 is CASRRDGSSYEQYF. CDR3 bases: TGTGCCAGCAGGCGGGACGGAAGCTCCTACGAGCAGTACTTC.

V usage is TRBV30 and J usage is TRBJ1-5; weak D call: TRBD1 (5 bases). This CDR3 spans 14 amino acids. Between the trimmed V and J ends, which lost 0 bases and 0 bases, there was a span of 6 bases. The germline V gene encodes CDR1 GTSNPN and CDR2 SVGIG (reference sequence). The CDR3 here is CAWSVQASNQPQHF. The CDR3 DNA sequence: TGTGCCTGGAGTGTACAGGCTAGCAATCAGCCCCAGCATTTT. The whole variable domain, filled in from reference TRBV30 and TRBJ1-5, reads SQTIHQWPATLVQPVGSPLSLECTVEGTSNPNLYWYRQAAGRGLQLLFYSVGIGQISSEVPQNLSASRPQDRQFILSSKKLLLSDSGFYLCAWSVQASNQPQHFGDGTRLSIL.

The chain couples TRBV7-2 to TRBJ1-2, with D perhaps TRBD1 (6 bases). Between the trimmed V and J ends, which lost 0 bases and 4 bases, there was a span of 12 bases. The CDR3 spans 15 residues. Germline V gene data show CDR1 as SGHTA and CDR2 as FQGNSA. CDR3 residues: CASSLAPGGSYGYTF. The CDR3 DNA sequence: TGTGCCAGCAGCTTAGCGCCGGGGGGCAGCTATGGCTACACCTTC.

This chain links TRBV19 with TRBJ2-2, with 10 positions matching TRBD1. This CDR3 has 15 amino acids. V shed 6 bases, J shed 3 bases, and the junction held 4 bases outside the gene matches. Germline CDR1 LNHDA, CDR2 SQIVND (reference sequence). As DNA, the CDR3 is TGTGCCAGTAGCCCGGGACAGGGGTACACCGGGGAGCTGTTTTTT. Translation: CASSPGQGYTGELFF.

The V and J genes are TRBV5-1 and TRBJ2-5; D is possibly TRBD2 (6 bases). Trimming pared 0 bases from V and 4 bases from J, leaving 13 bases between. There are 15 residues in the CDR3. Per the germline V gene, CDR1 is SGHRS and CDR2 is YFSETQ. DNA for the CDR3: TGCGCCAGCAGCTTGGCGACGGCCGGGAGAGAGACCCAGTACTTC. Protein product: CASSLATAGRETQYF. Based on the CDR3 plus reference TRBV5-1 and TRBJ2-5, the full variable domain is KAGVTQTPRYLIKTRGQQVTLSCSPISGHRSVSWYQQTPGQGLQFLFEYFSETQRNKGNFPGRFSGRQFSNSRSEMNVSTLELGDSALYLCASSLATAGRETQYFGPGTRLLVL.

This chain links TRBV5-6 with TRBJ2-3, with 11 bases lining up with TRBD2. Germline loops: CDR1 SGHDT, CDR2 YYEEEE. The CDR3 contains 17 residues. With 1 base clipped from V and 2 bases from J, the junction kept 6 bases outside the gene matches. CDR3 in amino acids: CASSLKQLAGATDTQYF. In DNA, the CDR3 is TGTGCCAGCAGCTTGAAGCAACTAGCGGGGGCCACAGATACGCAGTATTTT.

This clone was seen a handful of times. The rearrangement joins TRBV27 to TRBJ1-5; D is uncertain. The CDR3 spans 15 residues. The germline gives CDR1 MNHEY, CDR2 SMNVEV (reference sequence). Trimming cost V 3 bases and J 4 bases, with 13 bases left between them. The CDR3 DNA reads TGTGCCAGCAGTTTGTCCGTGGGGAGGAATCAGCCCCAGCATTTT. As protein: CASSLSVGRNQPQHF.

The chain recombines TRBV30 with TRBJ2-5, with D perhaps TRBD1 (5 bases). There are 13 residues in the CDR3. Germline V gene lookup returns CDR1 GTSNPN and CDR2 SVGIG (reference sequence). The V and J ends lost 5 bases and 2 bases respectively, with 12 bases between them. Here the CDR3 reads CAWSPGWQETQYF. Here the CDR3 DNA reads TGTGCCTGGTCCCCAGGGTGGCAAGAGACCCAGTACTTC.

The V call is TRBV7-3, the J call TRBJ1-2; 10 nucleotides agree with TRBD1. The CDR3 extends over 13 amino acids. The V gene end was trimmed by 5 bases and the J gene end by 7 bases; junction bases not matched to a gene: 4. Germline CDR1 SGHTA, CDR2 FQGTGA. CDR3 in amino acids: CASSQGQGGGYTF. CDR3 bases: TGTGCCAGCAGCCAAGGACAGGGGGGTGGCTACACCTTC.